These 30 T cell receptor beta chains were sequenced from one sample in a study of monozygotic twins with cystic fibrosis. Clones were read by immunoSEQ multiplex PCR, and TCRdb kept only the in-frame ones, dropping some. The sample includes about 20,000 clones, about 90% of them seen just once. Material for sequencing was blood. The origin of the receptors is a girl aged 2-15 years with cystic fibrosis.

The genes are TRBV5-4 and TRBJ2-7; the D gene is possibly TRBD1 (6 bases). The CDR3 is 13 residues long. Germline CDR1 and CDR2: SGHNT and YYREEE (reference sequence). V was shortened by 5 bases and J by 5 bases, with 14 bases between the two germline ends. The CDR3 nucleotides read TGTGCCAGCAGTCCAGGGGATCGGAACGAGCAGTACTTC. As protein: CASSPGDRNEQYF. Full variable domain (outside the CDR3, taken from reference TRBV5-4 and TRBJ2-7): ETGVTQSPTHLIKTRGQQVTLRCSSQSGHNTVSWYQQALGQGPQFIFQYYREEENGRGNFPPRFSGLQFPNYSSELNVNALELDDSALYLCASSPGDRNEQYFGPGTRLTVT.

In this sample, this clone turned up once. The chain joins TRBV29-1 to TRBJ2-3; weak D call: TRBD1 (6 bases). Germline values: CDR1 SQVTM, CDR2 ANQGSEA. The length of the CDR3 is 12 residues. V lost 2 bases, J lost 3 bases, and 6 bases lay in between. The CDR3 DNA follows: TGCAGCGTTGAACAGGGGACAGATACGCAGTATTTT. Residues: CSVEQGTDTQYF.

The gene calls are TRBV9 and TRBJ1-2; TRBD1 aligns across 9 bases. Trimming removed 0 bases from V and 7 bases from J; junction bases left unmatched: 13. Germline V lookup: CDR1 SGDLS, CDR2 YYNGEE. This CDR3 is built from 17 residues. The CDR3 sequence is CASSVGPPDRGIRGYTF. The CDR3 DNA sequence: TGTGCCAGCAGCGTAGGACCACCGGACAGGGGCATCCGTGGCTACACCTTC.

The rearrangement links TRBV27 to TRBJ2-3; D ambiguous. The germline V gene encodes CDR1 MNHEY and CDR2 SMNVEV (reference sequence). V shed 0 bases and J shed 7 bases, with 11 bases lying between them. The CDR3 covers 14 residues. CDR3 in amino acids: CASSLSGRPNTQYF. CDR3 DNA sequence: TGTGCCAGCAGTTTATCCGGACGACCGAATACGCAGTATTTT.

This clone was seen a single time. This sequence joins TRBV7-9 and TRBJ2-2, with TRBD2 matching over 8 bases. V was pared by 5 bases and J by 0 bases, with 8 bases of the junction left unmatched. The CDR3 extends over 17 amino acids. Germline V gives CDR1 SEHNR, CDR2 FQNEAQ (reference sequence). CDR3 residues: CASSPPGGDPNTGELFF. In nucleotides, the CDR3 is TGTGCCAGCAGCCCGCCCGGGGGGGACCCGAACACCGGGGAGCTGTTTTTT.

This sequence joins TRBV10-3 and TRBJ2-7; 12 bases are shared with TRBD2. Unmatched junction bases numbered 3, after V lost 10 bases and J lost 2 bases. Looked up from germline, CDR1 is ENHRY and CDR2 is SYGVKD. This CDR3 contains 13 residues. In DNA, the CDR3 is TGTGCCACCAGACTAGCGGGGGCCTACGAGCAGTACTTC. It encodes CATRLAGAYEQYF.

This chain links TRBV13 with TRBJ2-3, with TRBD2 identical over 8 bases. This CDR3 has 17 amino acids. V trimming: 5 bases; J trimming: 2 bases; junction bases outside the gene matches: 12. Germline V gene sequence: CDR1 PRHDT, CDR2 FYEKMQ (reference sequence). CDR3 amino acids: CASSPRGSGGLTDTQYF. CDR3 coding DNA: TGTGCCAGCAGCCCCCGGGGGAGCGGGGGCCTCACAGATACGCAGTATTTT.

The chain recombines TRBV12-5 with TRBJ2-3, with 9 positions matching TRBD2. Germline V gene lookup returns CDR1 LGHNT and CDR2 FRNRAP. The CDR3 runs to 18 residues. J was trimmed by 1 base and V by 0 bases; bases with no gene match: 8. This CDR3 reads CASGLVPGTSQRTDTQYF. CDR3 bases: TGTGCTAGTGGTTTGGTACCCGGGACTAGCCAACGCACAGATACGCAGTATTTT.

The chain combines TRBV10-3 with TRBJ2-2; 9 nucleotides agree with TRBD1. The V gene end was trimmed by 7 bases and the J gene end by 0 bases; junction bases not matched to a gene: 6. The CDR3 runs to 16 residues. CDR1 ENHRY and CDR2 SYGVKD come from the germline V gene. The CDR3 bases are TGTGCCATCAAACCGGGACAGGGCTCGAACACCGGGGAGCTGTTTTTT. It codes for CAIKPGQGSNTGELFF.

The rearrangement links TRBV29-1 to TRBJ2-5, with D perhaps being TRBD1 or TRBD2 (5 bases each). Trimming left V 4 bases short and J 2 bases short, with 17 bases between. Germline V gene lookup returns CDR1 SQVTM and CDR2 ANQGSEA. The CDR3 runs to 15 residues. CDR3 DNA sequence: TGCAGCGTTGGAGAAATGGGACGCCGACAAGAGACCCAGTACTTC. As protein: CSVGEMGRRQETQYF.

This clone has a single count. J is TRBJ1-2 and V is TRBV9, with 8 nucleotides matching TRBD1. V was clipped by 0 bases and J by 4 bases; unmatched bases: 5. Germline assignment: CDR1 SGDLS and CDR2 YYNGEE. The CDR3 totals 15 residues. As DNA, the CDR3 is TGTGCCAGCAGCGTAGGGAACAGGGGGTCCTATGGCTACACCTTC. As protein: CASSVGNRGSYGYTF.

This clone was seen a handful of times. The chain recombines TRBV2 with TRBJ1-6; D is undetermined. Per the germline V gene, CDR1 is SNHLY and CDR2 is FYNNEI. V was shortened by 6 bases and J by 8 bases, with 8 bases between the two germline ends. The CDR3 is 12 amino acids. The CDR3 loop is CASRREYSPLHF. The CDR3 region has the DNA TGTGCCAGCAGGCGAGAGTATTCACCCCTCCACTTT. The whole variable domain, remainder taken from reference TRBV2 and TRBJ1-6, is EPEVTQTPSHQVTQMGQEVILRCVPISNHLYFYWYRQILGQKVEFLVSFYNNEISEKSEIFDDQFSVERPDGSNFTLKIRSTKLEDSAMYFCASRREYSPLHFGNGTRLTVT.

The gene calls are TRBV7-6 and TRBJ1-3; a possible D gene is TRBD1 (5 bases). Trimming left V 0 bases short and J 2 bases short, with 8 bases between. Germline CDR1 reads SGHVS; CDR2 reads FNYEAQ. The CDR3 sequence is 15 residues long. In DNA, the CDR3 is TGTGCCAGCAGCTTAGCGCCCAGGGCTGGAAACACCATATATTTT. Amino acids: CASSLAPRAGNTIYF.

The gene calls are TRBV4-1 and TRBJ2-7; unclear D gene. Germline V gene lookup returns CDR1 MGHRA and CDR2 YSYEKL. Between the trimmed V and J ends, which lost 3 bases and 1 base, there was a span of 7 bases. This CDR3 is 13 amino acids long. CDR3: CASSQVPSYEQYF. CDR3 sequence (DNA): TGCGCCAGCAGCCAGGTACCTTCCTACGAGCAGTACTTC.

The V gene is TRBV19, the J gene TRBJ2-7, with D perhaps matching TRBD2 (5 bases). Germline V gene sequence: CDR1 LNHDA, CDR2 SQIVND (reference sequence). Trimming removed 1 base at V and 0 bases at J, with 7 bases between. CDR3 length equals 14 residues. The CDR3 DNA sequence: TGTGCCAGTAGTATAGTTGGGAGCTCCTACGAGCAGTACTTC. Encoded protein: CASSIVGSSYEQYF. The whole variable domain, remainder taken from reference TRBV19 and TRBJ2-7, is DGGITQSPKYLFRKEGQNVTLSCEQNLNHDAMYWYRQDPGQGLRLIYYSQIVNDFQKGDIAEGYSVSREKKESFPLTVTSAQKNPTAFYLCASSIVGSSYEQYFGPGTRLTVT.

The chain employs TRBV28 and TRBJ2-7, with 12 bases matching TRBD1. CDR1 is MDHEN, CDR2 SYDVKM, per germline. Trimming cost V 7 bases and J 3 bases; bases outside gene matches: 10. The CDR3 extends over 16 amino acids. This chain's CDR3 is CASTRDRGLWGYEQYF. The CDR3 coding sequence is TGTGCCAGCACCCGGGACAGGGGGCTCTGGGGCTACGAGCAGTACTTC.

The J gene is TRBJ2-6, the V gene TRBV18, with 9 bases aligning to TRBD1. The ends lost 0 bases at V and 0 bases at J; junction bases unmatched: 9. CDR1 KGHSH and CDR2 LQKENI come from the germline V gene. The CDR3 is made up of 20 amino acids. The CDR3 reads CASSPPGDRATLSGANVLTF. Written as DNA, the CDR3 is TGTGCCAGCTCACCACCGGGGGACAGGGCAACACTCTCTGGGGCCAACGTCCTGACTTTC.

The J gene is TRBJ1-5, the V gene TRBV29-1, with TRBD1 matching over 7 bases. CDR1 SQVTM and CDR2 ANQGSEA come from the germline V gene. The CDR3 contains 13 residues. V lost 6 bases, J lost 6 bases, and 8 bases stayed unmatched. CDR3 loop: CSVGQVLGQPQHF. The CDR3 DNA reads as TGCAGCGTCGGACAGGTTCTGGGTCAGCCCCAGCATTTT.

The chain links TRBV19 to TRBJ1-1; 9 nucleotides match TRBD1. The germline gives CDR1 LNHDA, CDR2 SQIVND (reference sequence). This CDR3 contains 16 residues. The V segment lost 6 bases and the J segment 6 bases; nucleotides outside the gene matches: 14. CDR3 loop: CASSFILGDRASEAFF. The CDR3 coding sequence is TGTGCCAGTAGCTTCATCCTTGGGGACAGGGCTTCTGAAGCTTTCTTT.

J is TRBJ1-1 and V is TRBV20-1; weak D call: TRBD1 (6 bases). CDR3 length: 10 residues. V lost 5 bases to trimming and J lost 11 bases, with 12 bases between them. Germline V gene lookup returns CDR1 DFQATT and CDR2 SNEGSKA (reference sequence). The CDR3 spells CSAAGATAFF. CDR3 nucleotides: TGCAGTGCTGCAGGGGCGACGGCTTTCTTT.

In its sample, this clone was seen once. DNA of the CDR3: TGTGCCAGCAGTGAAATAAGGGGGGGTATCGGGGCCAAAAACATTCAGTACTTC. Translating it yields CASSEIRGGIGAKNIQYF. This chain joins TRBV2 and TRBJ2-4; a weak D match, TRBD2 (7 bases). Germline lookup yields CDR1 SNHLY and CDR2 FYNNEI. The V and J ends lost 2 bases and 1 base respectively, with 18 bases between them. This CDR3 comprises 18 residues. Variable domain in full (rest from reference TRBV2 and TRBJ2-4): EPEVTQTPSHQVTQMGQEVILRCVPISNHLYFYWYRQILGQKVEFLVSFYNNEISEKSEIFDDQFSVERPDGSNFTLKIRSTKLEDSAMYFCASSEIRGGIGAKNIQYFGAGTRLSVL.

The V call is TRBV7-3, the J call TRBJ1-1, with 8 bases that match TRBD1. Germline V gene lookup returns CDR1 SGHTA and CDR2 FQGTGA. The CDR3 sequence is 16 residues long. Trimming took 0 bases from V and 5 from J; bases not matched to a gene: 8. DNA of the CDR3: TGTGCCAGCAGCTTAACCCGGACAGGGACGGCGACTGAAGCTTTCTTT. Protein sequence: CASSLTRTGTATEAFF.

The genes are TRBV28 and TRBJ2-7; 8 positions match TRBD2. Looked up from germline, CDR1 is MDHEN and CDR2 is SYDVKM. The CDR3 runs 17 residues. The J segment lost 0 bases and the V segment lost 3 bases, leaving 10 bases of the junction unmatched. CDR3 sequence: CASSFWPSGSPSYEQYF. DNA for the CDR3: TGTGCCAGCAGTTTTTGGCCTAGCGGGTCCCCCTCCTACGAGCAGTACTTC. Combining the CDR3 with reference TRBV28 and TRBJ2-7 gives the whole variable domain DVKVTQSSRYLVKRTGEKVFLECVQDMDHENMFWYRQDPGLGLRLIYFSYDVKMKEKGDIPEGYSVSREKKERFSLILESASTNQTSMYLCASSFWPSGSPSYEQYFGPGTRLTVT.

CDR3 nucleotides: TGTGCCTGGATCCCCGGGACTAGCTCCTACGAGCAGTACTTC. This codes for CAWIPGTSSYEQYF. The gene calls are TRBV30 and TRBJ2-7, with 8 bases matching TRBD2. Germline-derived CDR1 and CDR2 are GTSNPN and SVGIG (reference sequence). Unmatched junction bases numbered 5, after V lost 4 bases and J lost 0 bases. The CDR3 has 14 residues.

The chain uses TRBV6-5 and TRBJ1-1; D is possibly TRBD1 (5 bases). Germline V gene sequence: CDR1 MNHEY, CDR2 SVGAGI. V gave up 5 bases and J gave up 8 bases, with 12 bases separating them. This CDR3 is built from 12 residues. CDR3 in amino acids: CASSGGGREAFF. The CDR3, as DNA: TGTGCCAGCAGTGGTGGGGGACGGGAAGCTTTCTTT.

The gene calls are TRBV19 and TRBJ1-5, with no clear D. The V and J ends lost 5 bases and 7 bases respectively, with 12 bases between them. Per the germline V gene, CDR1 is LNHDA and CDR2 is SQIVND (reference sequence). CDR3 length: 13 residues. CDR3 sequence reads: CASSVQHTQPQHF. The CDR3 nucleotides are TGTGCCAGTAGTGTCCAACACACACAGCCCCAGCATTTT.

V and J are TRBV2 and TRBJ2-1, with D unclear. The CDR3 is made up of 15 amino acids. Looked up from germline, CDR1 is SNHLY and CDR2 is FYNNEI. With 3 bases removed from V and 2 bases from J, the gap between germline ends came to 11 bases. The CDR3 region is CASSEGMSPYNEQFF. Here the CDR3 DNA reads TGTGCCAGCAGTGAGGGAATGAGTCCCTACAATGAGCAGTTCTTC. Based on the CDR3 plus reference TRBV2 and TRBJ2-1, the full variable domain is EPEVTQTPSHQVTQMGQEVILRCVPISNHLYFYWYRQILGQKVEFLVSFYNNEISEKSEIFDDQFSVERPDGSNFTLKIRSTKLEDSAMYFCASSEGMSPYNEQFFGPGTRLTVL.

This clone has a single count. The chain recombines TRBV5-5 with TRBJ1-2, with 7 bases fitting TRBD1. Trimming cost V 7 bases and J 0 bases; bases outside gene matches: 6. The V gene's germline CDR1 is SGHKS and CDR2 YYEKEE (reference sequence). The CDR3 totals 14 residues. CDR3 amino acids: CASFRDSANYGYTF. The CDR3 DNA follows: TGTGCCAGCTTCCGGGACAGTGCTAACTATGGCTACACCTTC.

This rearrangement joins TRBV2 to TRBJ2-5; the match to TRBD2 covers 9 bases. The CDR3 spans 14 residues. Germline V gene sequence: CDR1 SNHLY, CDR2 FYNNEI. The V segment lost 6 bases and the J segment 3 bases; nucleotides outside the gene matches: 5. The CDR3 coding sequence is TGTGCCAGCAGGGCTAGCGGGGCGGAAGAGACCCAGTACTTC. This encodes CASRASGAEETQYF.

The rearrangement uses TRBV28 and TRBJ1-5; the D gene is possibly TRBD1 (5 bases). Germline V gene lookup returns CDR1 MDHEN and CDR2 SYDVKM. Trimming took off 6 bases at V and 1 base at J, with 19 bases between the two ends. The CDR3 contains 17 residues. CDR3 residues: CASRLAGAGMSNQPQHF. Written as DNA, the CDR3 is TGTGCCAGCAGGCTTGCTGGGGCGGGAATGAGCAATCAGCCCCAGCATTTT.